This TCR beta chain was observed in a study of T cell responses to AZD1222 COVID-19 vaccine. This clone appeared once. No antigen is known for it. Study-level points and caveats: Researchers took repertoire samples only after the peak T cell response had come. Two AZD1222 administrations were followed by greater Spike-specific TCR breadth and depth. Unmutated variant regions reportedly attract nearly half of all spike-specific TCRs. Dominant at 160-218 and 743-854, vaccine-associated CD4 TCRs also spanned spike.

TCRdb's copy holds only in-frame clones and misses some; the assay was immunoSEQ multiplex PCR. The repertoire consists of about 39,000 clones, with about 88% occurring once and the leading ten covering approximately 27%. The source was peripheral blood, collected 28 days after the second dose of the MenACWY control vaccine. This sequence was found in an adult who received the MenACWY meningococcal vaccine as a control.

The CDR3 here is CASSFMVGAEQYF. CDR3 bases: TGTGCCAGCAGTTTTATGGTCGGCGCCGAGCAGTACTTC. The chain joins TRBV28 to TRBJ2-7; D is uncertain. Germline CDR1 is MDHEN and CDR2 is SYDVKM. V lost 3 bases and J lost 6, with 12 bases in between. CDR3 length equals 13 residues.